The 22 T cell receptor beta chains listed next were all sequenced from one sample in a study of blood T cell repertoires in COVID-19. The method was immunoSEQ multiplex PCR; TCRdb's version includes in-frame clones alone and lacks a portion of them. This table has roughly 100,000 clones, 89% appearing once. The specimen was peripheral blood. Receptors were obtained from a woman aged 55-70 years with acute or convalescent COVID-19.

The chain has TRBV10-3 and TRBJ2-1; 11 nucleotides agree with TRBD2. Germline CDR1 ENHRY, CDR2 SYGVKD. The CDR3 runs to 15 residues. V lost 3 bases and J lost 7; bases outside the gene matches: 5. CDR3 amino acids: CAISDIAGGLNEQFF. In DNA form, the CDR3 reads TGTGCCATCAGTGACATAGCGGGAGGGCTAAATGAGCAGTTCTTC.

The sample holds one count of this clone. This rearrangement joins TRBV21-1 to TRBJ2-1; TRBD2, the D gene given by the table, was not confirmed from the DNA. TRBV21-1 is an annotated pseudogene. CDR3 length: 17 residues. The CDR3 region has the DNA TGTGCCAGCAGCAAACTTTGGACTAGCGGGAGGCACAATGAGCAGTTCTTC. This translates into CASSKLWTSGRHNEQFF.

The J gene is TRBJ1-5, the V gene TRBV6-5, with TRBD1 as a possible D gene (6 bases). V was cut by 7 bases and J by 9 bases, with 19 bases left in between. CDR3 length: 14 residues. Germline-derived CDR1 and CDR2 are MNHEY and SVGAGI. The chain's CDR3 is CASNGNRATPPQHF. CDR3 bases: TGTGCCAGCAACGGGAACAGGGCCACTCCGCCCCAGCATTTT.

The chain has TRBV28 and TRBJ2-2; TRBD1 matches 8 bases. Losses at the gene ends were 2 bases for V and 3 bases for J; bases not matched to a gene: 5. This CDR3 is built from 16 residues. Germline V CDR1 and CDR2: MDHEN, SYDVKM. For the CDR3, the DNA is TGTGCCAGCAGTTTAAGCCCGACAGGGGACACCGGGGAGCTGTTTTTT. Its translation: CASSLSPTGDTGELFF.

This chain uses TRBV10-2 with TRBJ1-1; 7 bases are shared with TRBD1. The CDR3 has 14 residues. The V gene end was trimmed by 6 bases and the J gene end by 4 bases; junction bases not matched to a gene: 8. The germline V gene encodes CDR1 WSHSY and CDR2 SAAADI. The CDR3 DNA reads TGCGCCAGCAGCCCGGGACAGCGAAGCACTGAAGCTTTCTTT. Translation gives CASSPGQRSTEAFF.

This clone was counted a single time. The chain recombines TRBV5-1 with TRBJ2-2; D is possibly TRBD1 (5 bases). CDR1 SGHRS and CDR2 YFSETQ come from the germline V gene. With 4 bases removed from V and 7 bases from J, the gap between germline ends came to 23 bases. The CDR3 consists of 17 residues. CDR3 amino acids: CASSLSAAPGKGGELFF. CDR3 DNA sequence: TGCGCCAGCAGCCTCTCCGCGGCGCCAGGGAAGGGCGGGGAGCTGTTTTTT.

This chain connects TRBV28 to TRBJ2-7, with 10 nucleotides matching TRBD2. The CDR3 has 16 residues. CDR1 and CDR2 (germline): MDHEN, SYDVKM. V dropped 5 bases and J dropped 4; count of bases not matched to a gene: 11. CDR3 nucleotide sequence: TGTGCCAGCAGTCCCCGAGCTAGCGGGAGCTGGTACGAGCAGTACTTC. This sequence encodes CASSPRASGSWYEQYF.

The chain links TRBV7-9 to TRBJ1-2; D call uncertain. V was pared by 1 base and J by 0 bases, with 6 bases between. This CDR3 has 14 amino acids. The germline CDR1 and CDR2 sequences are SEHNR and FQNEAQ (reference sequence). The CDR3 DNA reads TGTGCCAGCAGCTTAGACGGGACTAACTATGGCTACACCTTC. Its protein product is CASSLDGTNYGYTF.

This chain connects TRBV28 to TRBJ2-7; 7 nucleotides match TRBD1. CDR1 MDHEN and CDR2 SYDVKM come from the germline V gene. The ends lost 5 bases at V and 4 bases at J; junction bases unmatched: 8. The CDR3 is made up of 14 amino acids. The CDR3 DNA sequence: TGTGCCAGCAGTATCTTACAGGGGACATACGAGCAGTACTTC. It encodes CASSILQGTYEQYF.

The rearrangement links TRBV6-5 to TRBJ1-5; TRBD1 is a possible D gene (5 bases). This CDR3 has 15 amino acids. From germline, CDR1 is MNHEY and CDR2 SVGAGI. Trimming pared 5 bases from V and 7 bases from J, leaving 18 bases between. The CDR3 nucleotides read TGTGCCAGCAGTCCCTTATCCTCCAGGGAACAGCCCCAGCATTTT. It yields the protein CASSPLSSREQPQHF.

V is TRBV27 and J is TRBJ1-1; possibly TRBD1 for D (6 bases). The V end was cut by 2 bases, the J end by 8 bases, with 12 bases between. This CDR3 comprises 13 residues. Germline-derived CDR1 and CDR2 are MNHEY and SMNVEV (reference sequence). The CDR3 region is CASSLMGTGEAFF. The CDR3 bases are TGTGCCAGCAGTTTAATGGGAACAGGGGAAGCTTTCTTT.

The rearrangement joins TRBV11-3 to TRBJ2-3; perhaps TRBD1 as D (5 bases). V gave up 4 bases and J gave up 3 bases, with 11 bases separating them. CDR1 and CDR2 (germline): SGHNT, YENEEA. CDR3 length equals 14 residues. This CDR3 is CASSSRDATDTQYF. CDR3 sequence (DNA): TGTGCCAGCAGCTCCAGGGATGCGACAGATACGCAGTATTTT. Full variable domain (missing parts from reference TRBV11-3 and TRBJ2-3): EAGVVQSPRYKIIEKKQPVAFWCNPISGHNTLYWYLQNLGQGPELLIRYENEEAVDDSQLPKDRFSAERLKGVDSTLKIQPAELGDSAVYLCASSSRDATDTQYFGPGTRLTVL.

In regard to this clone: An end of the junction differs from the germline gene, which may be a read error. The rearrangement joins TRBV28 to TRBJ2-1, with 7 bases lining up with TRBD2. Germline V gene lookup returns CDR1 MDHEN and CDR2 SYDVKM. The CDR3 is made up of 16 amino acids. The DNA of the CDR3 is TGTGCCAGCGCCTTCCGGGCTAGCGGCTCCAACAATGAGCAGTTCTTC. This gives the protein CASAFRASGSNNEQFF.

The chain uses TRBV5-1 and TRBJ2-1, with D possibly matching TRBD1 (5 bases). The CDR3 sequence is 12 residues long. Germline CDR1 and CDR2: SGHRS and YFSETQ. V was clipped by 0 bases and J by 7 bases, with 5 bases between them. The CDR3 sequence: CASSLAGNEQFF. CDR3 bases: TGCGCCAGCAGCTTGGCAGGGAATGAGCAGTTCTTC.

This clone was seen a single time. This chain joins TRBV6-5 and TRBJ1-2; D is perhaps TRBD1 (6 bases). The CDR3 contains 14 residues. The V end lost 2 bases, the J end lost 8 bases, and 15 bases lay between the germline ends. The germline gives CDR1 MNHEY, CDR2 SVGAGI. In DNA, the CDR3 is TGTGCCAGCAGTTACGCTACAGGGAGAGGAGGCTACACCTTC. Residues: CASSYATGRGGYTF.

The CDR3 DNA reads TGTGCCAGCAGCGGAGCAGAATACGAGCAGTACGTC. Its protein product is CASSGAEYEQYV. The V call is TRBV6-5, the J call TRBJ2-7; D remains unclear. The CDR3 covers 12 residues. With 6 bases removed from V and 4 bases from J, the gap between germline ends came to 10 bases. In germline, CDR1 is MNHEY, CDR2 SVGAGI.

The table lists this clone with a few counts. The chain is built from TRBV18 and TRBJ1-1; D gene uncertain. The germline gives CDR1 KGHSH, CDR2 LQKENI. The CDR3 has 14 amino acids. V was pared by 2 bases and J by 1 base, with 8 bases between. The CDR3 reads CASSPSLPNTEAFF. The CDR3 DNA reads TGTGCCAGCTCACCAAGTCTACCGAACACTGAAGCTTTCTTT.

The J gene is TRBJ2-4, the V gene TRBV6-6; 9 bases map to TRBD1. Germline CDR1 and CDR2: MNHNY and SVGAGI (reference sequence). The trim removed 5 bases at V and 7 bases at J, leaving 12 bases unmatched. CDR3 size: 16 residues. The CDR3 DNA sequence: TGTGCCAGCAGTGCCCGGATGGGACAGGGTTCGAACATTCAGTACTTC. Translation: CASSARMGQGSNIQYF.

The chain is built from TRBV19 and TRBJ2-5; 8 nucleotides agree with TRBD2. This CDR3 is 13 amino acids long. V was pared by 9 bases and J by 2 bases, with 5 bases of the junction left unmatched. Germline lookup yields CDR1 LNHDA and CDR2 SQIVND (reference sequence). The CDR3 here is CARPTSAQETQYF. CDR3 DNA: TGTGCCAGACCGACTAGCGCTCAAGAGACCCAGTACTTC.

The V call is TRBV6-5, the J call TRBJ2-7, with 7 bases that match TRBD1. V lost 6 bases to trimming and J lost 3 bases; unmatched junction nucleotides: 2. Germline-derived CDR1 and CDR2 are MNHEY and SVGAGI. This CDR3 is 12 amino acids long. CDR3 sequence (DNA): TGTGCCAGCAGCCGACAGGGCTACGAGCAGTACTTC. It specifies CASSRQGYEQYF.

The V gene is TRBV6-6, the J gene TRBJ2-1; 7 nucleotides line up with TRBD1. Germline V CDR1 and CDR2: MNHNY, SVGAGI (reference sequence). The CDR3 is 13 residues long. J lost 3 bases, V lost 5 bases, and 1 base had no gene match. CDR3 nucleotide sequence: TGTGCCAGCAGTCGGGACAGCTACAATGAGCAGTTCTTC. Translating it yields CASSRDSYNEQFF.

Concerning this clone itself: The sample contains more than one DNA sequence encoding this CDR3. The rearrangement links TRBV7-3 to TRBJ1-4; no definite D call. CDR1 is SGHTA, CDR2 FQGTGA, per germline. The CDR3 runs 13 residues. Trimming cost V 5 bases and J 7 bases, with 11 bases left between them. As DNA, the CDR3 is TGTGCCAGCAGCCTAAGACCGGGTGAAAAACTGTTTTTT. Protein product: CASSLRPGEKLFF.